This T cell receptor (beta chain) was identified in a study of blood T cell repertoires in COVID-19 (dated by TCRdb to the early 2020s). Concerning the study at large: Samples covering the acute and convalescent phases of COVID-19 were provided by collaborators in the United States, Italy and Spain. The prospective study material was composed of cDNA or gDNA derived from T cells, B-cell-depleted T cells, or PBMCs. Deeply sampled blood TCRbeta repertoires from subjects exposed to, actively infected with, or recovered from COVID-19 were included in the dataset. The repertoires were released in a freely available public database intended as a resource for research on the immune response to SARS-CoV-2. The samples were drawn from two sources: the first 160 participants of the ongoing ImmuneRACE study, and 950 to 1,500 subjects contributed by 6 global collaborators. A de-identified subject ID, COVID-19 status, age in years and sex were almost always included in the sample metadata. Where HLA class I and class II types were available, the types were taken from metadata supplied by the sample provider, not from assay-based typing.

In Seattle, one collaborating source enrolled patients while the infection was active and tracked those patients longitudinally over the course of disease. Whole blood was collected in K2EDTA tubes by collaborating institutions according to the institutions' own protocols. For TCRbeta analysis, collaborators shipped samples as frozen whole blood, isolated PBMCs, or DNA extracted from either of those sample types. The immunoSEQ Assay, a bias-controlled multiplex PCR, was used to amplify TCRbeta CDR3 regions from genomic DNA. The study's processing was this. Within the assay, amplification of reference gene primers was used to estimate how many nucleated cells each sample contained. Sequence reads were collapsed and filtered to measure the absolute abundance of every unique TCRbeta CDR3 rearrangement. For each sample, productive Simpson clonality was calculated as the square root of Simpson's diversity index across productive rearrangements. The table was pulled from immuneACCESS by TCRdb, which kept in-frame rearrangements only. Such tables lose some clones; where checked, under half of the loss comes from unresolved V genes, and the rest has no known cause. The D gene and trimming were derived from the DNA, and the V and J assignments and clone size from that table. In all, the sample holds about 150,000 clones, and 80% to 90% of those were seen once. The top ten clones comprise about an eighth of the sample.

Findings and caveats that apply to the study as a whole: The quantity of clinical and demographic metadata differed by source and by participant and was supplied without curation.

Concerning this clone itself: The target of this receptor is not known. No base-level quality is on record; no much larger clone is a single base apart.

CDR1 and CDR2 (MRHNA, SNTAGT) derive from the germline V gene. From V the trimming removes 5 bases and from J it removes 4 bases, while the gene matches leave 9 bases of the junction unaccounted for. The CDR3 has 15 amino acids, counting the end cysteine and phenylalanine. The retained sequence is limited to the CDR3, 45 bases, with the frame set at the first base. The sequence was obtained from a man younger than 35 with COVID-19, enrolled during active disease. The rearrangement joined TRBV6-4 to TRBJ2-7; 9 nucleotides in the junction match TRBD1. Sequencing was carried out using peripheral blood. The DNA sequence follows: TGTGCCAGCAGTTCCAACCCGGGACAGGGTTACGAGCAGTACTTC. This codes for CASSSNPGQGYEQYF.